The 5 T cell receptor beta chains given below trace back to one sample, sequenced in a study of blood T cell repertoires in COVID-19. Assay used: immunoSEQ multiplex PCR; TCRdb lists only in-frame clones, some missing. The table lists about 210,000 clones, around 81% of them singletons, with 7% to 8.5% in the top ten. Material: peripheral blood. These TCRs come from a woman aged 70-85 years with acute or convalescent COVID-19.

The rearrangement links TRBV24-1 to TRBJ2-2; D unresolved. Germline V CDR1 and CDR2: KGHDR, SFDVKD. The CDR3 has 12 residues. The V gene lost 4 bases and the J gene lost 7 bases, with 6 bases spanning the gap. CDR3 bases: TGTGCCACCAGTGAGGCAGTCGGGGAGCTGTTTTTT. Its protein is CATSEAVGELFF.

The CDR3 bases are TGTGCCAGTAGTTTCGCAGGGGCCTCCAATCAGCCCCAGCATTTT. This gives the protein CASSFAGASNQPQHF. This chain links TRBV19 with TRBJ1-5; a weak D match, TRBD1 (6 bases). Germline lookup yields CDR1 LNHDA and CDR2 SQIVND (reference sequence). V shed 5 bases and J shed 3 bases, with 14 bases lying between them. This CDR3 region has 15 residues.

The chain is built from TRBV19 and TRBJ2-6; weak D call: TRBD1 (6 bases). The CDR3 is 17 amino acids. The V and J ends lost 4 bases and 0 bases respectively, with 13 bases between them. The germline gives CDR1 LNHDA, CDR2 SQIVND (reference sequence). The CDR3 spells CASSTRQAFSGANVLTF. The CDR3 bases are TGTGCCAGTAGTACACGACAGGCTTTCTCTGGGGCCAACGTCCTGACTTTC.

The genes are TRBV4-2 and TRBJ2-3; 15 positions agree with TRBD2. The CDR3 runs to 20 residues. With 1 base clipped from V and 2 bases from J, the junction kept 10 bases outside the gene matches. Germline V gene data show CDR1 as LGHNA and CDR2 as YNFKEQ. For the CDR3, the DNA is TGTGCCAGCAGCCAAGCCAGGACTAGCGGGGGGGCCGGGTTCACAGATACGCAGTATTTT. Translation: CASSQARTSGGAGFTDTQYF.

The sample holds a few counts of this clone. The rearrangement uses TRBV7-2 and TRBJ2-2; a possible D gene is TRBD2 (5 bases). The CDR3 consists of 15 residues. V was shortened by 0 bases and J by 13 bases, with 18 bases between the two germline ends. Germline V lookup: CDR1 SGHTA, CDR2 FQGNSA. CDR3 sequence (DNA): TGTGCCAGCAGCTTAGCCACCTCGGACTGGTTAGGGCTGTTTTTT. Its protein product is CASSLATSDWLGLFF.